These 21 T cell receptor beta chains were all obtained from the same sample, sequenced in a study of blood T cell repertoires in COVID-19. The data were produced by immunoSEQ multiplex PCR, yet TCRdb's version contains in-frame clones alone and is incomplete. The table lists around 100,000 clones, 89% of them singletons. Sequencing was performed on peripheral blood. Every receptor here comes from a woman of 80 years or more in a cohort sampled during active COVID-19.

The chain is built from TRBV5-1 and TRBJ1-1, with 8 bases that match TRBD1. Germline V gene data show CDR1 as SGHRS and CDR2 as YFSETQ. This CDR3 spans 15 amino acids. Germline trimming cut 3 bases from V and 5 bases from J; bases unmatched to any gene: 9. In DNA, the CDR3 is TGCGCCAGCAGCTGGACCACAGGGGGGGCAACTGAAGCTTTCTTT. Translation gives CASSWTTGGATEAFF.

The V call is TRBV2, the J call TRBJ2-1; 8 bases align to TRBD1. There are 14 residues in the CDR3. CDR1 and CDR2 from the germline V gene are SNHLY and FYNNEI. J lost 9 bases, V lost 3 bases, and 7 bases had no gene match. CDR3 sequence: CASSEDRVVGEQFF. The CDR3 DNA reads TGTGCCAGCAGTGAGGACAGGGTAGTAGGTGAGCAGTTCTTC. Together with reference TRBV2 and TRBJ2-1, the CDR3 gives the full variable domain: EPEVTQTPSHQVTQMGQEVILRCVPISNHLYFYWYRQILGQKVEFLVSFYNNEISEKSEIFDDQFSVERPDGSNFTLKIRSTKLEDSAMYFCASSEDRVVGEQFFGPGTRLTVL.

This chain uses TRBV6-5 with TRBJ2-3; no clear D. CDR3 size: 12 residues. V was shortened by 5 bases and J by 2 bases, with 5 bases between the two germline ends. The germline gives CDR1 MNHEY, CDR2 SVGAGI. CDR3: CASSRHTDTQYF. The CDR3 DNA reads as TGTGCCAGCAGTCGACACACAGATACGCAGTATTTT.

The genes are TRBV6-6 and TRBJ2-3; tentatively, D is TRBD2 (6 bases). V lost 3 bases and J 0 bases, leaving 13 bases between the germline ends. This CDR3 contains 16 residues. Germline V gives CDR1 MNHNY, CDR2 SVGAGI (reference sequence). In DNA form, the CDR3 reads TGTGCCAGCAGTTATAGGAGCGGGCCTAGCACAGATACGCAGTATTTT. Encoded protein: CASSYRSGPSTDTQYF.

This clone was detected once. The J gene is TRBJ2-1, the V gene TRBV30; 11 nucleotides agree with TRBD2. The CDR3 is made up of 13 amino acids. The junction had 4 bases not matched to a gene; V was cut back by 4 bases and J by 8 bases. Germline V CDR1 and CDR2: GTSNPN, SVGIG (reference sequence). The CDR3 sequence: CAWNSGGAHEQFF. For the CDR3, the DNA is TGTGCCTGGAATAGCGGGGGGGCCCATGAGCAGTTCTTC.

Here the CDR3 DNA reads TGTGCCTGGAGTCGAGGGAGCGGGGGGGCCGGAGAGACCCAGTACTTC. Translated, it gives CAWSRGSGGAGETQYF. The rearrangement joins TRBV30 to TRBJ2-5; TRBD2 agrees at 10 bases. V shed 2 bases and J 4 bases; nucleotides not matched to a gene: 10. In germline, CDR1 is GTSNPN, CDR2 SVGIG (reference sequence). The CDR3 runs to 16 residues.

The J gene is TRBJ2-1, the V gene TRBV5-4; 13 positions match TRBD2. V gave up 3 bases and J gave up 4 bases; unmatched junction bases: 7. CDR3 size: 17 residues. Germline CDR1 reads SGHNT; CDR2 reads YYREEE (reference sequence). The CDR3 DNA is TGTGCCAGCAGCTCCCAGACTAGCGGGGGGATATACAATGAGCAGTTCTTC. Its translation: CASSSQTSGGIYNEQFF.

V usage is TRBV18 and J usage is TRBJ2-7; 7 nucleotides align to TRBD2. Trimming took 1 base from V and 5 from J; bases not matched to a gene: 11. The CDR3 length is 16 residues. The germline CDR1 and CDR2 sequences are KGHSH and LQKENI. CDR3 in amino acids: CASSPQVQRDFHEQYF. For the CDR3, the DNA is TGTGCCAGCTCACCACAGGTCCAGCGGGACTTCCACGAGCAGTACTTC.

This clone was counted once. This chain links TRBV4-1 with TRBJ2-7; D might be TRBD2 (6 bases). Per germline, CDR1 MGHRA and CDR2 YSYEKL. Trimming took off 4 bases at V and 3 bases at J, with 13 bases between the two ends. The CDR3 has 14 amino acids. The CDR3 region has the DNA TGCGCCAGCAGCCGGGCCGGGGGAAGCTACGAGCAGTACTTC. It is translated as CASSRAGGSYEQYF.

The V call is TRBV5-4, the J call TRBJ1-4; 8 bases are a match to TRBD1. Germline V gene data show CDR1 as SGHNT and CDR2 as YYREEE (reference sequence). The CDR3 runs to 15 residues. With 4 bases clipped from V and 1 base from J, the junction kept 3 bases outside the gene matches. The CDR3: CASSIGQGTNEKLFF. DNA of the CDR3: TGTGCCAGCAGCATTGGACAGGGAACTAATGAAAAACTGTTTTTT.

Here the CDR3 DNA reads TGTGCCAGCAGCAGGGGGACAGCGAACACTGAAGCTTTCTTT. Its protein is CASSRGTANTEAFF. The chain is built from TRBV9 and TRBJ1-1; 7 nucleotides align to TRBD1. The CDR3 covers 14 residues. V shed 4 bases and J 1 base; nucleotides not matched to a gene: 4. Germline V lookup: CDR1 SGDLS, CDR2 YYNGEE.

This clone was observed a handful of times. The chain couples TRBV19 to TRBJ1-5, with 8 bases identical to TRBD1. This CDR3 comprises 15 residues. Germline trimming cut 5 bases from V and 2 bases from J; bases unmatched to any gene: 5. Germline CDR1 reads LNHDA; CDR2 reads SQIVND (reference sequence). As DNA, the CDR3 is TGTGCCAGTAGTCCCCCGGACAGGGGCAATCAGCCCCAGCATTTT. It yields the protein CASSPPDRGNQPQHF.

This clone was recorded only once. This rearrangement joins TRBV19 to TRBJ1-5; the match to TRBD1 covers 7 bases. Unmatched junction bases numbered 14, after V lost 7 bases and J lost 11 bases. The germline gives CDR1 LNHDA, CDR2 SQIVND (reference sequence). The CDR3 extends over 14 amino acids. DNA for the CDR3: TGTGCCAGTACCCTTAACCAGGGGGGCAGGGCCCAGCATTTT. This codes for CASTLNQGGRAQHF.

The V gene is TRBV5-1, the J gene TRBJ1-6; a weak D match, TRBD1 (6 bases). The CDR3 is made up of 16 amino acids. Per the germline V gene, CDR1 is SGHRS and CDR2 is YFSETQ. The V and J ends lost 6 bases and 8 bases respectively, with 21 bases between them. The CDR3 DNA follows: TGCGCCAGCAACTCGGGGGGCAGGGTCGCGGATTCACCCCTCCACTTT. Its protein is CASNSGGRVADSPLHF.

This chain links TRBV27 with TRBJ1-5, with 9 bases identical to TRBD1. The V segment lost 4 bases and the J segment 5 bases; nucleotides outside the gene matches: 6. This CDR3 comprises 15 residues. The germline CDR1 and CDR2 sequences are MNHEY and SMNVEV (reference sequence). For the CDR3, the DNA is TGTGCCAGCAGTTCGCCGGGGACAGGGCATCAGCCCCAGCATTTT. This sequence encodes CASSSPGTGHQPQHF.

This chain links TRBV3-1 (or the pseudogene TRBV3-2) with TRBJ2-7, with D hard to call. V was cut by 0 bases and J by 7 bases, with 10 bases left in between. Germline V lookup: CDR1 LGHDT, CDR2 YNNKEL (reference sequence). The length of the CDR3 is 13 residues. Here the CDR3 reads CASSQDIGAEQYF. CDR3 bases: TGTGCCAGCAGCCAAGATATTGGTGCGGAGCAGTACTTC.

The gene calls are TRBV6-6 and TRBJ2-3; 13 positions match TRBD2. After removal of 6 bases from V and 6 bases from J, the junction contained 6 bases not matched to a gene. The germline V gene has CDR1 MNHNY and CDR2 SVGAGI (reference sequence). The CDR3 is made up of 15 amino acids. Here the CDR3 DNA reads TGTGCCAGCAGCTGGACTAGCGGGAGTAAGGATACGCAGTATTTT. Its protein is CASSWTSGSKDTQYF.

A note on this clone: Different DNA sequences within this sample yield the same CDR3. The chain couples TRBV3-1 (or the pseudogene TRBV3-2) to TRBJ2-1, with 12 positions matching TRBD2. With 0 bases clipped from V and 4 bases from J, the junction kept 4 bases outside the gene matches. The CDR3 has 17 residues. The germline V gene has CDR1 LGHDT and CDR2 YNNKEL (reference sequence). CDR3 sequence (DNA): TGTGCCAGCAGCCAAGACCCCGGGACTAGCGGGTACAATGAGCAGTTCTTC. This codes for CASSQDPGTSGYNEQFF.

V gene TRBV11-2 combines with J gene TRBJ1-2; TRBD1 matches at 7 bases. CDR3 length: 14 residues. Germline V gives CDR1 SGHAT, CDR2 FQNNGV. With 2 bases clipped from V and 0 bases from J, the junction kept 0 bases outside the gene matches. CDR3 loop: CASSLTGANYGYTF. The CDR3 DNA follows: TGTGCCAGCAGCTTAACAGGGGCTAACTATGGCTACACCTTC.

There are a few counts of this clone. This chain connects TRBV6-5 to TRBJ2-1; TRBD2 is a possible D gene (6 bases). CDR1 and CDR2 from the germline V gene are MNHEY and SVGAGI. The CDR3 covers 15 residues. V lost 6 bases, J lost 9 bases, and 21 bases lay in between. The CDR3 spells CASSGRGAYRGEQFF. In nucleotides, the CDR3 is TGTGCCAGCAGCGGGCGCGGGGCGTATAGGGGTGAGCAGTTCTTC.

J is TRBJ2-2 and V is TRBV25-1, with D possibly matching TRBD1 (6 bases). The CDR3 totals 15 residues. Looked up from germline, CDR1 is MGHDK and CDR2 is SYGVNS. Deletions cut 3 bases from V and 4 bases from J, with 12 bases between. As DNA, the CDR3 is TGTGCCAGCAGTGATAATACAGGGCCCACCGGGGAGCTGTTTTTT. It specifies CASSDNTGPTGELFF.